The following is a T cell receptor beta chain sequence with its context. Its specificity is not known. Germline assignment: CDR1 MDHEN and CDR2 SYDVKM. The CDR3 has 14 residues. V lost 5 bases to trimming and J lost 0 bases, with 7 bases between them. The data were obtained in a study of cytomegalovirus exposure and HLA in healthy donors. Study outcomes and limitations: The authors enumerated over 150 TCR beta chains as linked to cytomegalovirus.

The PCR ran on 60 Vbeta and 13 Jbeta primers. Measured with immunoSEQ multiplex PCR; TCRdb has only the in-frame clones, and not every one. The sample table includes 100,000 to 150,000 clones. The chain recombines TRBV28 with TRBJ1-4; D not certain. This clonotype was obtained from a man in his forties in good health and CMV-seronegative. The specimen sequenced was PBMCs. In DNA form, the CDR3 reads TGTGCCAGCAGTGTCCAGGCAACTAATGAAAAACTGTTTTTT. Its translation is CASSVQATNEKLFF.